This T cell receptor (beta chain) was sequenced in a study of cytomegalovirus exposure and HLA in healthy donors. Findings and caveats of the study: Later work associated 17,000 or so TCR beta sequences with HLA alleles at 0.05 false discovery rate. Later analysis showed most CMV-associated TCR beta chains appearing HLA-restricted.

The germline V and J ends were trimmed by 3 bases and 1 base, with 9 bases remaining between them. The CDR3 spans 14 residues. Germline V CDR1 and CDR2: SGHTA, FQGNSA. The PCR had 60 Vbeta and 13 Jbeta primers. Using immunoSEQ multiplex PCR, the repertoire was profiled, and TCRdb retains in-frame clones only, with some absent. The sample shows 180,000 or so clones, 65% to 85% of them seen only once. Regarding this clone: Its specificity is not known.

The specimen was PBMCs. This receptor was identified in a female donor in good health and CMV-seronegative. The chain combines TRBV7-2 with TRBJ2-5; D remains ambiguous. CDR3: CASSFGDFQETQYF. The CDR3 region has the DNA TGTGCCAGCAGCTTTGGTGACTTCCAAGAGACCCAGTACTTC.